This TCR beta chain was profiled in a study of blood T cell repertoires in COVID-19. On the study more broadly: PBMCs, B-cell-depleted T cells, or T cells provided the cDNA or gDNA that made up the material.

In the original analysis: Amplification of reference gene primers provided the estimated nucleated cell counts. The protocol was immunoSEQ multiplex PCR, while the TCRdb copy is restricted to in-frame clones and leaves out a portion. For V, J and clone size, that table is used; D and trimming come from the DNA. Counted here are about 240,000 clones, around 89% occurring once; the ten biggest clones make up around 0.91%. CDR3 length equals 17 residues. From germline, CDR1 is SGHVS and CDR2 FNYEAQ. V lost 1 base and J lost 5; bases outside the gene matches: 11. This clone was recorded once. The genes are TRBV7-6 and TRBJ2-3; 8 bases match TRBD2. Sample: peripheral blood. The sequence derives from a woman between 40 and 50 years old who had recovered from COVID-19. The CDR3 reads CASSLGLLAEVVDTQYF. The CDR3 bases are TGTGCCAGCAGCTTAGGGTTACTAGCGGAGGTGGTAGATACGCAGTATTTT.